The 27 T cell receptor beta chains presented below share a single source sample, sequenced in a study of T-cell reconstitution after alpha-beta-depleted transplantation in children. Unique molecular identifiers were incorporated when the TCRbeta library was constructed. TCRdb redid the calling of the PCR reads with MiXCR, one entry per CDR3 protein. Altogether a few hundred thousand distinct CDR3 sequences are present, over 9.5% being singletons, with the ten largest covering less than 9%. Specimen: PBMCs, collected before TCRalphabeta/CD19-depleted stem cell transplant. These receptors all come from a boy under three years old with acute myeloid leukemia, due to receive a stem cell transplant.

Regarding this clonotype: Just one base apart from a much larger clone, this may be a read error. This chain links TRBV5-1 with TRBJ2-1; 14 bases agree with TRBD2. The junction had 12 bases not matched to a gene; V was cut back by 7 bases and J by 6 bases. The CDR3 length is 17 residues. The V gene's germline CDR1 is SGHRS and CDR2 YFSETQ. In DNA, the CDR3 is TGCGCCAGCGACAGGGGACTAGCGGGGGCCGGGGGCAATGAGCAGTTCTTC. Amino acid sequence: CASDRGLAGAGGNEQFF.

This clonotype has ten or more counts. V and J are TRBV29-1 and TRBJ2-7, with 11 bases aligning to TRBD2. This CDR3 contains 18 residues. The V gene's germline CDR1 is SQVTM and CDR2 ANQGSEA. V was clipped by 3 bases and J by 1 base; unmatched bases: 14. The CDR3 nucleotides read TGCAGCGTTGAGGGTCCGACTAAACTAGCGGGAGAGTCCTACGAGCAGTACTTC. Encoded protein: CSVEGPTKLAGESYEQYF.

This clonotype turned up a few times. The chain is built from TRBV19 and TRBJ1-2; D unclear. The CDR3 length is 14 residues. From germline, CDR1 is LNHDA and CDR2 SQIVND (reference sequence). The V and J ends lost 5 bases and 4 bases respectively, with 14 bases between them. CDR3 sequence reads: CASSEGVQAYGYTF. The CDR3 DNA reads TGTGCCAGTAGTGAGGGTGTCCAGGCCTATGGCTACACCTTC.

At least ten counts were recorded for this clonotype. The CDR3 region has the DNA TGTGCCAGCAGTCCCTTGGCGGGAGTGGCAGATACGCAGTATTTT. Translating gives CASSPLAGVADTQYF. V usage is TRBV27 and J usage is TRBJ2-3; 7 positions match TRBD2. Trimming at V came to 5 bases and at J to 4 bases, leaving 9 bases not matched to a gene. There are 15 residues in the CDR3. Germline assignment: CDR1 MNHEY and CDR2 SMNVEV (reference sequence).

Ten or more counts support this clonotype. The J gene is TRBJ1-5, the V gene TRBV5-1, with TRBD1 matching 9 bases. In germline, CDR1 is SGHRS, CDR2 YFSETQ. The V and J ends lost 0 bases and 5 bases, in that order; junction bases with no gene match: 6. The CDR3 covers 16 residues. CDR3 in DNA: TGCGCCAGCAGCTTGGAACAGGGGGCTAGATATCAGCCCCAGCATTTT. It is translated as CASSLEQGARYQPQHF.

The sample holds a few counts of this clonotype. The chain joins TRBV19 to TRBJ2-1; 13 bases agree with TRBD2. This CDR3 region has 15 residues. After removal of 4 bases from V and 10 bases from J, the junction contained 7 bases not matched to a gene. Germline lookup yields CDR1 LNHDA and CDR2 SQIVND (reference sequence). CDR3 amino acids: CASSKTSGRRHEQFF. In DNA, the CDR3 is TGTGCCAGTAGTAAGACTAGCGGGAGGCGGCACGAGCAGTTCTTC.

The chain is built from TRBV4-3 and TRBJ1-5; 7 bases align to TRBD1. There are 16 residues in the CDR3. The germline gives CDR1 LGHNA, CDR2 YSLEER. The V segment lost 4 bases and the J segment 1 base; nucleotides outside the gene matches: 7. CDR3 nucleotides: TGCGCCAGCAGCCCTGCTCCCAGGGGGAGCAATCAGCCCCAGCATTTT. Protein sequence: CASSPAPRGSNQPQHF.

This clonotype was picked up many times. The chain uses TRBV10-3 and TRBJ2-1; 15 bases align to TRBD2. From germline, CDR1 is ENHRY and CDR2 SYGVKD. This CDR3 region has 15 residues. The trim removed 6 bases at V and 7 bases at J, leaving 4 bases unmatched. The CDR3 sequence is CAISFGLAGGNEQFF. Here the CDR3 DNA reads TGTGCCATCAGCTTCGGACTAGCGGGAGGGAATGAGCAGTTCTTC.

At least ten counts were recorded for this clonotype. V is TRBV5-1 and J is TRBJ2-3; TRBD1 agrees at 10 bases. Per the germline V gene, CDR1 is SGHRS and CDR2 is YFSETQ. This CDR3 has 14 residues. V lost 7 bases and J lost 1; bases outside the gene matches: 3. Here the CDR3 reads CASRDRGGTDTQYF. The CDR3 nucleotides are TGCGCCAGCCGGGACAGGGGAGGCACAGATACGCAGTATTTT. Complete variable domain (other parts from reference TRBV5-1 and TRBJ2-3): KAGVTQTPRYLIKTRGQQVTLSCSPISGHRSVSWYQQTPGQGLQFLFEYFSETQRNKGNFPGRFSGRQFSNSRSEMNVSTLELGDSALYLCASRDRGGTDTQYFGPGTRLTVL.

V is TRBV27 and J is TRBJ2-3; TRBD1 matches at 8 bases. CDR1 MNHEY and CDR2 SMNVEV come from the germline V gene (reference sequence). V gave up 8 bases and J gave up 3 bases; unmatched junction bases: 4. The length of the CDR3 is 13 residues. CDR3 nucleotides: TGTGCCAGCGGACAGGGCCTGACAGATACGCAGTATTTT. It is translated as CASGQGLTDTQYF.

This clonotype was recorded at least ten times. The V and J genes are TRBV4-2 and TRBJ2-7, with TRBD1 matching 7 bases. This CDR3 is 15 amino acids long. Trimming removed 1 base from V and 3 bases from J; junction bases left unmatched: 6. From germline, CDR1 is LGHNA and CDR2 YNFKEQ. CDR3 in DNA: TGTGCCAGCAGCCAAGGTGACAGGGTGGGCTACGAGCAGTACTTC. It is translated as CASSQGDRVGYEQYF.

There are many counts of this clonotype. The chain combines TRBV7-9 with TRBJ1-1, with D unclear. Between the trimmed V and J ends, which lost 5 bases and 0 bases, there was a span of 13 bases. Looked up from germline, CDR1 is SEHNR and CDR2 is FQNEAQ (reference sequence). The CDR3 loop spans 15 amino acids. CDR3 coding DNA: TGTGCCAGCAGCCCTGGGTTCAACCTGAACACTGAAGCTTTCTTT. Translating gives CASSPGFNLNTEAFF. Filled out from reference TRBV7-9 and TRBJ1-1, the complete variable domain reads DTGVSQNPRHKITKRGQNVTFRCDPISEHNRLYWYRQTLGQGPEFLTYFQNEAQLEKSRLLSDRFSAERPKGSFSTLEIQRTEQGDSAMYLCASSPGFNLNTEAFFGQGTRLTVV.

Many counts were recorded for this clonotype. The chain uses TRBV5-1 and TRBJ2-3, with D unresolved. Trimming took 2 bases from V and 4 from J, leaving 8 bases between them. This CDR3 region has 13 residues. In germline, CDR1 is SGHRS, CDR2 YFSETQ. The CDR3, as DNA: TGCGCCAGCAGCTTCACCCCCGCAGATACGCAGTATTTT. Translation: CASSFTPADTQYF.

This sequence joins TRBV5-1 and TRBJ2-4; the D is unclear. V was clipped by 0 bases and J by 5 bases, with 6 bases between them. This CDR3 is 13 amino acids long. Germline V gene sequence: CDR1 SGHRS, CDR2 YFSETQ. CDR3 nucleotides: TGCGCCAGCAGCTTGGGTGGGCAAAACATTCAGTACTTC. Protein sequence: CASSLGGQNIQYF.

This clonotype was observed at least ten times. The CDR3 region has the DNA TGTGCCAGCAGTTTAGCCGGACAGGGAGGAAAACTGTTTTTT. Residues: CASSLAGQGGKLFF. The chain links TRBV12-3 or TRBV12-4 to TRBJ1-4; TRBD1 matches at 8 bases. The CDR3 contains 14 residues. V shed 0 bases, J shed 10 bases, and the junction held 4 bases outside the gene matches.

This chain links TRBV12-3 or TRBV12-4 with TRBJ1-5; D gene ambiguous. This CDR3 spans 12 amino acids. The germline V and J ends were trimmed by 5 bases and 1 base, with 3 bases remaining between them. In DNA form, the CDR3 reads TGTGCCAGCAGTCCCAGCAATCAGCCCCAGCATTTT. It yields the protein CASSPSNQPQHF.

This clonotype was detected many times. The J gene is TRBJ2-2, the V gene TRBV2; no clear D. This CDR3 spans 15 amino acids. The V end was cut by 7 bases, the J end by 2 bases, with 14 bases between. CDR1 SNHLY and CDR2 FYNNEI come from the germline V gene. The CDR3 DNA follows: TGTGCCAGCATTCCCTCGCGCGCCAACACCGGGGAGCTGTTTTTT. Amino acids: CASIPSRANTGELFF.

This clonotype was observed many times. The gene calls are TRBV29-1 and TRBJ2-7; 8 bases line up with TRBD1. The CDR3 consists of 15 residues. V shed 7 bases, J shed 0 bases, and the junction held 11 bases outside the gene matches. Per the germline V gene, CDR1 is SQVTM and CDR2 is ANQGSEA. DNA of the CDR3: TGCAGCGCCGTCGGACAGGGACGGAGCTCCTACGAGCAGTACTTC. It encodes CSAVGQGRSSYEQYF.

This clonotype was counted at least ten times. V usage is TRBV5-4 and J usage is TRBJ2-7; perhaps TRBD1 as D (5 bases). The CDR3 is made up of 14 amino acids. CDR1 is SGHNT and CDR2 is YYREEE in the germline V gene (reference sequence). The ends were cut back, 2 bases at V and 6 bases at J, with 15 bases in the middle. CDR3 sequence: CASSFGLGPLEQYF. CDR3 in DNA: TGTGCCAGCAGCTTTGGTTTGGGGCCCCTCGAGCAGTACTTC.

This clonotype was detected many times. The gene calls are TRBV20-1 and TRBJ2-2; D may be TRBD1 (5 bases). The CDR3 sequence is 14 residues long. Germline CDR1 is DFQATT and CDR2 is SNEGSKA (reference sequence). V shed 6 bases and J shed 6 bases, with 17 bases lying between them. CDR3 amino acids: CSARPRGVAGELFF. Here the CDR3 DNA reads TGCAGTGCCCGGCCTAGGGGTGTGGCCGGGGAGCTGTTTTTT.

This clonotype was counted ten times or more. This sequence joins TRBV7-2 and TRBJ2-1; 7 nucleotides match TRBD1. The germline V gene encodes CDR1 SGHTA and CDR2 FQGNSA. Trimming at V came to 6 bases and at J to 2 bases, leaving 7 bases not matched to a gene. This CDR3 is built from 15 residues. The CDR3 is CASSSDRAAYNEQFF. DNA of the CDR3: TGTGCCAGCAGTTCCGACAGGGCAGCCTACAATGAGCAGTTCTTC.

This clonotype was found many times. The rearrangement links TRBV5-1 to TRBJ1-2; weak D call: TRBD1 (6 bases). Trimming took off 4 bases at V and 4 bases at J, with 11 bases between the two ends. The germline CDR1 and CDR2 sequences are SGHRS and YFSETQ. The CDR3 sequence is 13 residues long. The CDR3 nucleotides read TGCGCCAGCAGCCTTGACAGGTTCTATGGCTACACCTTC. The encoded protein is CASSLDRFYGYTF.

This clonotype was found many times. This chain joins TRBV5-1 and TRBJ2-5; 9 bases agree with TRBD2. V lost 5 bases and J lost 4; bases outside the gene matches: 3. The CDR3 consists of 13 residues. Germline lookup yields CDR1 SGHRS and CDR2 YFSETQ. CDR3 in amino acids: CASRLAGRETQYF. The CDR3 coding sequence is TGCGCCAGCAGGCTAGCGGGACGAGAGACCCAGTACTTC.

The chain recombines TRBV5-1 with TRBJ2-5; 8 nucleotides line up with TRBD1. J lost 1 base, V lost 4 bases, and 6 bases had no gene match. There are 15 residues in the CDR3. Per germline, CDR1 SGHRS and CDR2 YFSETQ. This CDR3 is CASSPRGQGQETQYF. The CDR3, as DNA: TGCGCCAGCAGCCCGCGAGGACAGGGCCAAGAGACCCAGTACTTC.

This clonotype was seen at least ten times. The chain couples TRBV28 to TRBJ2-1; D remains unclear. The CDR3 is 12 residues long. Trimming took 5 bases from V and 7 from J, leaving 9 bases between them. Germline lookup yields CDR1 MDHEN and CDR2 SYDVKM. The CDR3 sequence: CASSQVRNEQFF. DNA of the CDR3: TGTGCCAGCAGTCAAGTTAGGAATGAGCAGTTCTTC.

The chain combines TRBV12-3 or TRBV12-4 with TRBJ1-2; possibly TRBD1 for D (6 bases). Between the trimmed V and J ends, which lost 7 bases and 3 bases, there was a span of 24 bases. The CDR3 sequence is 17 residues long. CDR3 bases: TGTGCCAGCACCACTTTTTCTCGCGGGGGGCCCGACTATGGCTACACCTTC. Its translation: CASTTFSRGGPDYGYTF.

This clonotype showed up many times. The chain links TRBV7-2 to TRBJ1-1; perhaps TRBD1 as D (5 bases). The germline V gene encodes CDR1 SGHTA and CDR2 FQGNSA. This CDR3 comprises 15 residues. V was cut by 5 bases and J by 6 bases, with 19 bases left in between. The chain's CDR3 is CASSLRLGGGAEAFF. DNA for the CDR3: TGTGCCAGCAGCCTTCGCTTGGGGGGAGGCGCTGAAGCTTTCTTT.